This passage covers 10 T cell receptor beta chains from one sample sequenced in a study of T cells in localized non-small cell lung cancer. The repertoire was sequenced with immunoSEQ multiplex PCR; TCRdb's copy has only in-frame clones and lacks some. The profile shows over 45,000 clones, around nine tenths of them singletons. The sample consisted of peripheral blood, taken before any cancer treatment. These receptors all stem from a man aged 40-75 years with stage I squamous cell lung carcinoma.

J is TRBJ2-3 and V is TRBV7-6; D is ambiguous. The V end lost 5 bases, the J end lost 2 bases, and 8 bases lay between the germline ends. CDR3 size: 13 residues. Germline CDR1 is SGHVS and CDR2 is FNYEAQ. For the CDR3, the DNA is TGTGCCAGCAGCCCTGTGATCACAGATACGCAGTATTTT. This encodes CASSPVITDTQYF.

The chain uses TRBV29-1 and TRBJ2-7; tentatively, D is TRBD1 (5 bases). Germline values: CDR1 SQVTM, CDR2 ANQGSEA. Trimming shortened V by 7 bases and J by 6 bases, and 19 bases separated the two germline ends. The CDR3 contains 13 residues. For the CDR3, the DNA is TGCAGCGGCCGACAGAACCGAGACGCCGAGCAGTACTTC. Its translation: CSGRQNRDAEQYF.

CDR3 residues: CASNSRGTNEKLFF. In DNA form, the CDR3 reads TGTGCCAGTAACTCGCGGGGAACTAATGAAAAACTGTTTTTT. The chain employs TRBV6-5 and TRBJ1-4, with D uncertain. The CDR3 is made up of 14 amino acids. The V gene lost 9 bases and the J gene lost 1 base, with 12 bases spanning the gap. Germline V gene lookup returns CDR1 MNHEY and CDR2 SVGAGI.

This chain links TRBV7-2 with TRBJ2-2; TRBD2 aligns across 9 bases. The CDR3 sequence is 15 residues long. V lost 1 base and J lost 5; bases outside the gene matches: 2. The germline V gene has CDR1 SGHTA and CDR2 FQGNSA. CDR3 DNA: TGTGCCAGCAGCTTAGTAGCGGGAGAAACCGGGGAGCTGTTTTTT. It yields the protein CASSLVAGETGELFF. The full variable domain, its missing parts supplied by reference TRBV7-2 and TRBJ2-2, is GAGVSQSPSNKVTEKGKDVELRCDPISGHTALYWYRQSLGQGLEFLIYFQGNSAPDKSGLPSDRFSAERTGGSVSTLTIQRTQQEDSAVYLCASSLVAGETGELFFGEGSRLTVL.

The V gene is TRBV28, the J gene TRBJ2-7; D ambiguous. The CDR3 spans 13 residues. Trimming removed 6 bases at V and 2 bases at J, with 11 bases between. Looked up from germline, CDR1 is MDHEN and CDR2 is SYDVKM. CDR3 in amino acids: CASSWDGTYEQYF. CDR3 coding DNA: TGTGCCAGCAGCTGGGATGGTACCTACGAGCAGTACTTC.

This chain connects TRBV9 to TRBJ2-3, with D perhaps TRBD2 (5 bases). The V gene lost 5 bases and the J gene lost 5 bases, with 12 bases spanning the gap. CDR3 size: 13 residues. The germline V gene has CDR1 SGDLS and CDR2 YYNGEE. The CDR3: CASRGREGDTQYF. The CDR3 DNA follows: TGTGCCAGCAGGGGCAGAGAGGGAGATACGCAGTATTTT. Supplemented by reference TRBV9 and TRBJ2-3, the full variable domain reads DSGVTQTPKHLITATGQRVTLRCSPRSGDLSVYWYQQSLDQGLQFLIQYYNGEERAKGNILERFSAQQFPDLHSELNLSSLELGDSALYFCASRGREGDTQYFGPGTRLTVL.

In this sample, this clone turned up a few times. This chain uses TRBV7-3 with TRBJ2-1; 9 bases align to TRBD2. J lost 3 bases, V lost 6 bases, and 6 bases had no gene match. CDR1 SGHTA and CDR2 FQGTGA come from the germline V gene. The CDR3 covers 15 residues. CDR3 sequence: CASSPRTSDYNEQFF. CDR3 DNA sequence: TGTGCCAGCAGTCCGAGGACTAGCGACTACAATGAGCAGTTCTTC.

The chain uses TRBV28 and TRBJ1-2; D remains unclear. Trimming stripped 1 base from V and 7 bases from J, with 7 bases between. Germline V CDR1 and CDR2: MDHEN, SYDVKM. The CDR3 totals 12 residues. The CDR3 sequence: CASSLYSRGYTF. In DNA form, the CDR3 reads TGTGCCAGCAGTTTATATAGTCGTGGCTACACCTTC.

The gene calls are TRBV28 and TRBJ1-5; perhaps TRBD1 as D (5 bases). The CDR3 totals 15 residues. Germline V CDR1 and CDR2: MDHEN, SYDVKM. V was shortened by 4 bases and J by 2 bases, with 12 bases between the two germline ends. The CDR3 bases are TGTGCCAGCAGTTGGGGCGGGACGGGCAATCAGCCCCAGCATTTT. The encoded protein is CASSWGGTGNQPQHF.

This clone was counted between two and nine times. V gene TRBV5-1 combines with J gene TRBJ2-1, with D tentatively TRBD1 (6 bases). V lost 0 bases, J lost 3 bases, and 10 bases lay in between. The CDR3 covers 15 residues. The germline V gene has CDR1 SGHRS and CDR2 YFSETQ. The CDR3 coding sequence is TGCGCCAGCAGCTTGGGAGGGGGTATCTACAATGAGCAGTTCTTC. Its protein is CASSLGGGIYNEQFF.